This T cell receptor (beta chain) was found in a study of T cell repertoires in cytomegalovirus infection. The wider study: Carrying CMV and the relevant HLA type showed in public TCR beta signatures. Study-level points and caveats: Individuals carrying CMV plus the relevant HLA were identified by cumulative frequency of public TCR beta families. Across the ex vivo response, the dominant clonotypes were HLA-C-restricted CMV-specific TCR beta clonotypes.

Concerning this clonotype: Its antigen is currently unknown.

Trimming removed 6 bases from V and 6 bases from J, with 12 bases in between. The CDR3 has 14 amino acids. The germline gives CDR1 MNHEY, CDR2 SMNVEV (reference sequence). In TCRdb, the reads were re-called with MiXCR into one record per CDR3 protein. The repertoire holds around 740,000 distinct CDR3 sequences, with approximately 40% as singletons. The genes are TRBV27 and TRBJ1-6, with D hard to call. This TCR was sampled from a human donor in good health (CMV status not recorded). Some clones in this sample may be carry-over from other donors' samples. The specimen was PBMCs. Here the CDR3 reads CASRYSLLNSPLHF. The CDR3, as DNA: TGTGCCAGCAGGTACAGCTTGCTTAATTCACCCCTCCACTTT.